The 9 T cell receptor beta chains below come from one sample, sequenced in a study of blood T cells in healthy people across ages. Primers used in a second PCR of about 7 to 11 cycles were a sample-barcoded 5' primer and a J-beta primer mix. TCRdb recomputed calls from the 5' RACE reads with MiXCR, one row per CDR3 protein. The sample carries roughly 1,700,000 distinct CDR3 sequences, approximately 30% recorded once. Sequencing was done on a sample of blood. The source is a young woman in good health.

V gene TRBV12-3 or TRBV12-4 combines with J gene TRBJ1-1, with D possibly matching TRBD1 (6 bases). V lost 2 bases, J lost 1 base, and 8 bases lay in between. The CDR3 covers 14 residues. The CDR3 nucleotides read TGTGCCAGCAGTTTAATGACAGGGAACACTGAAGCTTTCTTT. As protein: CASSLMTGNTEAFF.

This clonotype was counted at least ten times. Written as DNA, the CDR3 is TGCAGTGCTCCCATACCGGGACTAGCTCCTGAGCAGTTCTTC. This codes for CSAPIPGLAPEQFF. This sequence joins TRBV20-1 and TRBJ2-1, with TRBD2 matching 9 bases. V lost 5 bases and J lost 9; bases outside the gene matches: 11. From germline, CDR1 is DFQATT and CDR2 SNEGSKA (reference sequence). The CDR3 runs to 14 residues.

This clonotype showed up just once. The CDR3 DNA sequence: TGTGCCAGCAGCTTGAATAGTGAAAAACTGTTTTTT. Translating gives CASSLNSEKLFF. V is TRBV5-5 and J is TRBJ1-4, with D hard to call. V was cut by 1 base and J by 7 bases, with 5 bases left in between. Per germline, CDR1 SGHKS and CDR2 YYEKEE (reference sequence). This CDR3 has 12 residues.

The CDR3 coding sequence is TGTGCCAGCATGTTGGGAGGGCGAGATGAAGCTTTCTTT. It specifies CASMLGGRDEAFF. The J gene is TRBJ1-1, the V gene TRBV5-5; D is undetermined. This CDR3 has 13 residues. Germline assignment: CDR1 SGHKS and CDR2 YYEKEE (reference sequence). The V and J ends lost 6 bases and 7 bases respectively, with 16 bases between them.

The sample holds one count of this clonotype. The chain employs TRBV28 and TRBJ1-1; D uncertain. V dropped 1 base and J dropped 1 base, with 7 bases sitting between them. The germline CDR1 and CDR2 sequences are MDHEN and SYDVKM. The length of the CDR3 is 14 residues. The CDR3 reads CASSLYRENTEAFF. DNA of the CDR3: TGTGCCAGCAGTTTATACCGGGAGAACACTGAAGCTTTCTTT.

This clonotype has a handful of counts. The chain carries TRBV7-9 and TRBJ2-2; TRBD2 matches at 13 bases. Germline V gene sequence: CDR1 SEHNR, CDR2 FQNEAQ (reference sequence). This CDR3 comprises 17 residues. V was pared by 4 bases and J by 7 bases, with 9 bases of the junction left unmatched. The CDR3 bases are TGTGCCAGCAGCTCCACAGGACTAGCGGGAGTGAGCGGGGAGCTGTTTTTT. Its protein is CASSSTGLAGVSGELFF.

The chain couples TRBV5-4 to TRBJ1-6; D not resolved. The CDR3 is 15 amino acids. Germline assignment: CDR1 SGHNT and CDR2 YYREEE (reference sequence). Trimming shortened V by 0 bases and J by 0 bases, and 4 bases separated the two germline ends. CDR3 region: CASSLAASYNSPLHF. CDR3 sequence (DNA): TGTGCCAGCAGCTTGGCAGCCTCCTATAATTCACCCCTCCACTTT. Combining the CDR3 with reference TRBV5-4 and TRBJ1-6 gives the whole variable domain ETGVTQSPTHLIKTRGQQVTLRCSSQSGHNTVSWYQQALGQGPQFIFQYYREEENGRGNFPPRFSGLQFPNYSSELNVNALELDDSALYLCASSLAASYNSPLHFGNGTRLTVT.

This clonotype was counted only a few times. CDR3 nucleotides: TGTGCCAGCAGTCGGACAGGGCTCAACCCCAACCTCGAGCAGTACTTC. Encoded protein: CASSRTGLNPNLEQYF. The genes are TRBV6-6 and TRBJ2-7, with 8 bases lining up with TRBD1. Per the germline V gene, CDR1 is MNHNY and CDR2 is SVGAGI (reference sequence). This CDR3 spans 16 amino acids. With 5 bases clipped from V and 6 bases from J, the junction kept 15 bases outside the gene matches.

In its sample, this clonotype was seen many times. This chain joins TRBV20-1 and TRBJ2-5, with 10 bases identical to TRBD2. Germline V gene lookup returns CDR1 DFQATT and CDR2 SNEGSKA (reference sequence). The CDR3 has 11 amino acids. J lost 5 bases, V lost 8 bases, and 2 bases had no gene match. CDR3 in amino acids: CSSSGGETQYF. CDR3 sequence (DNA): TGCAGTAGTAGCGGGGGGGAGACCCAGTACTTC.